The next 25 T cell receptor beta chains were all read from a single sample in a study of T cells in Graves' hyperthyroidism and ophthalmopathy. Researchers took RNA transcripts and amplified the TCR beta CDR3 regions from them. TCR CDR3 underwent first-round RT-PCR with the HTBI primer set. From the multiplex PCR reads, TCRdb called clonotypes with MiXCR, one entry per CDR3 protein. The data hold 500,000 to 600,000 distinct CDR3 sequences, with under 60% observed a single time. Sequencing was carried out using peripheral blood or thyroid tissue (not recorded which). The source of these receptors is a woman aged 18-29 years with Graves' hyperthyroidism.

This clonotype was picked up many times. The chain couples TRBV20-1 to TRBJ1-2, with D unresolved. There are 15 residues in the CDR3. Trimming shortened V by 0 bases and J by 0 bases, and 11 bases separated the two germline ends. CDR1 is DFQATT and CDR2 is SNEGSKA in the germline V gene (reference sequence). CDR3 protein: CSAREVPGSNYGYTF. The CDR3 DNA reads TGCAGTGCTAGAGAGGTCCCAGGTTCTAACTATGGCTACACCTTC.

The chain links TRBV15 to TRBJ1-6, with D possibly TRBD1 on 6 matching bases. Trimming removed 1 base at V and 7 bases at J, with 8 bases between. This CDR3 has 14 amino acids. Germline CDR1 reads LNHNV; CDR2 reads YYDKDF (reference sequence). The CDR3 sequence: CATSRGRGNSPLHF. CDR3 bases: TGTGCCACCAGCAGAGGTAGGGGGAATTCACCCCTCCACTTT.

This CDR3 reads CSVETSGAPGEQYF. CDR3 sequence (DNA): TGCAGCGTTGAGACTAGCGGGGCCCCAGGGGAGCAGTACTTC. The gene calls are TRBV29-1 and TRBJ2-7; 11 bases align to TRBD2. Germline CDR1 reads SQVTM; CDR2 reads ANQGSEA. The CDR3 contains 14 residues. Germline trimming cut 3 bases from V and 7 bases from J; bases unmatched to any gene: 8.

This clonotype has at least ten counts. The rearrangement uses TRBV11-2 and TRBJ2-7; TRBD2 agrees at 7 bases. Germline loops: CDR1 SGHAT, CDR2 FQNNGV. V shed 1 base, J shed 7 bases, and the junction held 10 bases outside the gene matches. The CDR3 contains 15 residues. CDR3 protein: CASSLVGAGEYEQYF. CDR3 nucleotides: TGTGCCAGCAGCTTAGTAGGGGCGGGAGAGTATGAGCAGTACTTC.

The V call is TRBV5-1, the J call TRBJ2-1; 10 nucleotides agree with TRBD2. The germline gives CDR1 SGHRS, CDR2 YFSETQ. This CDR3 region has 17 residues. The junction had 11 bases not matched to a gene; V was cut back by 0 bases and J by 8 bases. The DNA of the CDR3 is TGCGCCAGCAGCTTGGCCGCTAGCGGGAGTGATGTCGATGAGCAGTTCTTC. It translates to CASSLAASGSDVDEQFF.

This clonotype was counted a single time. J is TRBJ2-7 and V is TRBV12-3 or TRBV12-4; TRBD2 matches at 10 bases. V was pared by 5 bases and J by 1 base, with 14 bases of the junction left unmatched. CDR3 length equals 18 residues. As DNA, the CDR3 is TGTGCCAGCAGTCTCCGCGGGGCTAGCGGGAGATGGTCCTACGAGCAGTACTTC. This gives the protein CASSLRGASGRWSYEQYF.

The CDR3 sequence is CASSLVGELDTQYF. CDR3 coding DNA: TGTGCCAGCAGCTTAGTGGGGGAATTAGATACGCAGTATTTT. The V gene is TRBV7-6, the J gene TRBJ2-3; D may correspond to TRBD1 or TRBD2 (5 bases each). Germline V CDR1 and CDR2: SGHVS, FNYEAQ. This CDR3 is 14 amino acids long. The V and J ends lost 1 base and 5 bases respectively, with 10 bases between them.

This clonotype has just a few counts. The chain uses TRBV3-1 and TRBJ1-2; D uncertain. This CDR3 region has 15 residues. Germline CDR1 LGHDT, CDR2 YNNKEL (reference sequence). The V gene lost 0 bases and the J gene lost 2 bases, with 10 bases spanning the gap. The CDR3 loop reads CASSQEGRLNYGYTF. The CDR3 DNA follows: TGTGCCAGCAGCCAAGAAGGGAGGCTGAACTATGGCTACACCTTC.

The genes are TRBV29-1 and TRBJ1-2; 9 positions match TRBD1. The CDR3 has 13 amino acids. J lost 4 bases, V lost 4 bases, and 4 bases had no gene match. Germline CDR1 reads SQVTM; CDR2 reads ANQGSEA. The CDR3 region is CSVATGGGYGYTF. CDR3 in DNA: TGCAGCGTTGCGACAGGGGGTGGCTATGGCTACACCTTC.

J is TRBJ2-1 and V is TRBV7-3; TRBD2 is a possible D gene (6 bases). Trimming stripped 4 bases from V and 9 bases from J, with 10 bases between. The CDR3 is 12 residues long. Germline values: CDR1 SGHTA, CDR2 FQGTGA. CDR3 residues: CASSSIGSEQFF. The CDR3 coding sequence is TGTGCCAGCAGCTCTATCGGGAGTGAGCAGTTCTTC.

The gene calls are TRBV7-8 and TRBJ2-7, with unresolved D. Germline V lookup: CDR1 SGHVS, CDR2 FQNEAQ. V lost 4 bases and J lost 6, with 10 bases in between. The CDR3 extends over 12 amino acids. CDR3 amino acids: CASSSAFREQYF. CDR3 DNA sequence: TGTGCCAGCAGCTCCGCATTCCGCGAGCAGTACTTC.

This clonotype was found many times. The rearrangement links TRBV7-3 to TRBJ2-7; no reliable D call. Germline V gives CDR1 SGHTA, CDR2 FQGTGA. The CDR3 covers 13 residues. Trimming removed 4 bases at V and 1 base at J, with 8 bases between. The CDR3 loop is CASSSGSSYEQYF. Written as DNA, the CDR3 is TGTGCCAGCAGCTCTGGCAGTTCCTACGAGCAGTACTTC. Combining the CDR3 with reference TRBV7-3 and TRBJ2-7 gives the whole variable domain GAGVSQTPSNKVTEKGKYVELRCDPISGHTALYWYRQSLGQGPEFLIYFQGTGAADDSGLPNDRFFAVRPEGSVSTLKIQRTERGDSAVYLCASSSGSSYEQYFGPGTRLTVT.

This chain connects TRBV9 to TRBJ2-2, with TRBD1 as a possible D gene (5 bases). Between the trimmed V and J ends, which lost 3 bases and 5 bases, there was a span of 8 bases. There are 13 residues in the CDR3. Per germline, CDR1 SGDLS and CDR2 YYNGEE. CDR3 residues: CASSATGTGELFF. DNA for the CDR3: TGTGCCAGCAGCGCAACAGGAACCGGGGAGCTGTTTTTT. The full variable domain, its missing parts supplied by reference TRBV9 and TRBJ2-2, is DSGVTQTPKHLITATGQRVTLRCSPRSGDLSVYWYQQSLDQGLQFLIQYYNGEERAKGNILERFSAQQFPDLHSELNLSSLELGDSALYFCASSATGTGELFFGEGSRLTVL.

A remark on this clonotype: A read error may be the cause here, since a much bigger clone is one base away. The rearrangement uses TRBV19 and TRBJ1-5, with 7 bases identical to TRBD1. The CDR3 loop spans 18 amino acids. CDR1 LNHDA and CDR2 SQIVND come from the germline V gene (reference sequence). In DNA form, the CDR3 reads TGTGCCAGTAGTAGCCCCCGGGACAGTCGGTTCGTCAATCAGCCCCGGCATTTT. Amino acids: CASSSPRDSRFVNQPRHF.

The CDR3 DNA is TGTGCCAGCAGCCTGACAGGAGTATTTAACTATGGCTACACCTTC. It translates to CASSLTGVFNYGYTF. This chain uses TRBV14 with TRBJ1-2; weak D call: TRBD1 (6 bases). Germline V gene data show CDR1 as SGHDN and CDR2 as FVKESK. The CDR3 is 15 amino acids. Trimming took off 4 bases at V and 1 base at J, with 13 bases between the two ends.

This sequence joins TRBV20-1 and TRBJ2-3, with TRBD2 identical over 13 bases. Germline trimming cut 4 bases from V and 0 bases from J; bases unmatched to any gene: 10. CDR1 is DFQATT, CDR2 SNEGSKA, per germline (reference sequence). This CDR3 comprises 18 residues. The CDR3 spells CSAITRLAGGLSTDTQYF. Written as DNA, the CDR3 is TGCAGTGCTATCACCAGACTAGCGGGAGGCCTAAGCACAGATACGCAGTATTTT.

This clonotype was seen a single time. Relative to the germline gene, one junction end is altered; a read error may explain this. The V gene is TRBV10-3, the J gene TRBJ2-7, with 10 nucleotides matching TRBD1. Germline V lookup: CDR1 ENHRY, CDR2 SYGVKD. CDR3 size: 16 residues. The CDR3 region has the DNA TGTGCCATCAATCCGGGACAGGGGACCACGGCCTACAAGCAGTACTTC. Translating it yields CAINPGQGTTAYKQYF.

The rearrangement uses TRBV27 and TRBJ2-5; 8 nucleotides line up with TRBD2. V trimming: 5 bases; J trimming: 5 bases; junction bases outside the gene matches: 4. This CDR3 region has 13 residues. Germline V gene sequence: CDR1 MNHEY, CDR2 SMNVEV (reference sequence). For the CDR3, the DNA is TGTGCCAGCAGTCCACGGGAGGGGGAGACCCAGTACTTC. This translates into CASSPREGETQYF.

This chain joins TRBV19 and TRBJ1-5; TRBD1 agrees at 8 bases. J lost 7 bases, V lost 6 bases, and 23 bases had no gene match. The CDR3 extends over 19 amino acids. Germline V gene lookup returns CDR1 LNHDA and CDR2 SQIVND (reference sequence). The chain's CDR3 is CASRQFSEPRGQGRQPQHF. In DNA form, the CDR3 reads TGTGCCAGTAGGCAGTTTTCTGAACCCCGCGGACAGGGCAGGCAGCCCCAGCATTTT.

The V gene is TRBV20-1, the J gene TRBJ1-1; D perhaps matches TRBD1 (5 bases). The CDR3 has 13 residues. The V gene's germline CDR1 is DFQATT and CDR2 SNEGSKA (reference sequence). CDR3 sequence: CSSRWDGGTEAFF. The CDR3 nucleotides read TGCAGCTCGCGCTGGGACGGGGGGACTGAAGCTTTCTTT.

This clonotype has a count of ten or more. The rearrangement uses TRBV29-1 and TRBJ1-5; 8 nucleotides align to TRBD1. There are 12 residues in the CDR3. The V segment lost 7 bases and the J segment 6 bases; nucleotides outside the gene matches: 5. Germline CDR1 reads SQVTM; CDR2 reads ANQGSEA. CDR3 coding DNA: TGCAGCGCAGGACAGGGAGGTCAGCCCCAGCATTTT. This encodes CSAGQGGQPQHF.

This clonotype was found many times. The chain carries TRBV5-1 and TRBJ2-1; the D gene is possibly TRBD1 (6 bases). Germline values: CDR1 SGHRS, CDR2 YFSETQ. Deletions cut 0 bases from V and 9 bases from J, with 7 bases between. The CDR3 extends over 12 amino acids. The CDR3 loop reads CASSLAGAEQFF. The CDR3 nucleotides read TGCGCCAGCAGCTTGGCAGGGGCTGAGCAGTTCTTC.

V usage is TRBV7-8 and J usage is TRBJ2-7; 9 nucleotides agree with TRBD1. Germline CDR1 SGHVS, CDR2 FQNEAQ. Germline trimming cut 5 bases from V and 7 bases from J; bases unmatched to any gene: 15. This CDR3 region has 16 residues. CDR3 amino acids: CASSQRPPTGGEEQYF. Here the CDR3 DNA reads TGTGCCAGCAGCCAAAGACCCCCAACAGGGGGCGAAGAGCAGTACTTC.

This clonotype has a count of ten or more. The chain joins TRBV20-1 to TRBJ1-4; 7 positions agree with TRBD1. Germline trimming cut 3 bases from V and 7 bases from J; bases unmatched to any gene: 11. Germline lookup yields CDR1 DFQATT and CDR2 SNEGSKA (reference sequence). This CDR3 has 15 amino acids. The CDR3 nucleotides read TGCAGTGCTAGCCCGACAGGGTTTCAGGGTGAAAAACTGTTTTTT. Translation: CSASPTGFQGEKLFF.

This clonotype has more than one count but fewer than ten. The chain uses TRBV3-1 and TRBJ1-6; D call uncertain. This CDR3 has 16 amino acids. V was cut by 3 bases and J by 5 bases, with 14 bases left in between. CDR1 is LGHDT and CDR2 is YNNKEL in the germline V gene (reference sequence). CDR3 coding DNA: TGTGCCAGCAGCCACAAAGTCGGGAATCATAATTCACCCCTCCACTTT. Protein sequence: CASSHKVGNHNSPLHF. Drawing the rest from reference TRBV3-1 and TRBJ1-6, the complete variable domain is DTAVSQTPKYLVTQMGNDKSIKCEQNLGHDTMYWYKQDSKKFLKIMFSYNNKELIINETVPNRFSPKSPDKAHLNLHINSLELGDSAVYFCASSHKVGNHNSPLHFGNGTRLTVT.